A selection of T cell receptor beta chains follows, all from one sample in a study of shared T cell receptors in the human thymus. Clones were sequenced by immunoSEQ multiplex PCR, and TCRdb holds only the in-frame ones, with some missing. The table has 600,000 or so clones, about 90% seen once; the top ten hold roughly 0.0087%. This sample also appeared in a second study, on human thymus T cells.

Specimen: thymocytes. These receptors originate from a boy under two years old with a congenital heart defect. Each CDR3 is given with its conserved first and last residue. The D gene is left open where the match is weak. Size tells how often a clone was seen (once, few, many) or the class of an expanded clone, and some rows leave it out.

v_gene	d_gene	j_gene	abundance	CDR3nt	CDR3aa
TRBV5-6	NA	TRBJ2-7	NA	TGTGCCAGCAGCTGGGACAACTCCTACGAGCAGTACTTC	CASSWDNSYEQYF
TRBV1	NA	TRBJ2-1	NA	TGCACCAGCAGCCAAGGAGGGGGTAGCGGGGGAGGTCGGTTCTTC	CTSSQGGGSGGGRFF
TRBV10-3	NA	TRBJ2-2	few	TGTGCCATCGGTACAGGGAGCACCGGGGAGCTGTTTTTT	CAIGTGSTGELFF
TRBV18	NA	TRBJ1-3	NA	TGTGCCAGCTCAATTGGTACAGGACAACGACCTGGAAACACCATATATTTT	CASSIGTGQRPGNTIYF
TRBV5-4	TRBD2	TRBJ2-3	NA	TGTGCCAGCAGCTTGCAAAGGCGACTAGCGGGACGGCCTGGTACAGATACGCAGTATTTT	CASSLQRRLAGRPGTDTQYF
TRBV19	TRBD1	TRBJ1-3	few	TGTGCCAGGCCGAAACAGGGGGCAGCTGGAAACACCATATATTTT	CARPKQGAAGNTIYF
TRBV27	NA	TRBJ1-5	NA	TGTGCCAGCAGAGAAGGTAGGGGGAGCAATCAGCCCCAGCATTTT	CASREGRGSNQPQHF
TRBV7-9	NA	TRBJ1-2	few	TGTGCCAGCAGCTCCGGACAGCGAGGGGGTGGCTACACCTTC	CASSSGQRGGGYTF
TRBV14	TRBD2	TRBJ2-1	NA	TGTGCCAGCAGCCAAGATGGGGCGGGAGGGGCCCGTGGGTCCTACAATGAGCAGTTCTTC	CASSQDGAGGARGSYNEQFF
TRBV6-5	TRBD1	TRBJ1-1	NA	TGTGCCAGCAGTTCGGCCAGGGGGCGGACTGAAGCTTTCTTT	CASSSARGRTEAFF
TRBV4-3	TRBD1	TRBJ2-7	NA	TGCGCCAGCAGCCAAGAGAGCACAGGGGAAAAGGTCTCCTACGAGCAGTACTTC	CASSQESTGEKVSYEQYF
TRBV28	TRBD1	TRBJ2-7	NA	TGTGCCAGCAGTTCAGGGACAGTCCAACGCTACGAGCAGTACTTC	CASSSGTVQRYEQYF
TRBV11-2	NA	TRBJ2-3	NA	TGTGCCAGCAGCTTATGGCCCCATACTAAACATAGCACAGATACGCAGTATTTT	CASSLWPHTKHSTDTQYF
TRBV4-3	NA	TRBJ2-4	NA	TGCGCCAGCAGCCAGGGGGCGAACATTCAGTACTTC	CASSQGANIQYF
TRBV7-9	TRBD2	TRBJ2-3	NA	TGTGCCAGCAGCCCCTCCGGGACTAGAGCAGATACGCAGTATTTT	CASSPSGTRADTQYF
TRBV14	NA	TRBJ2-2	NA	TGTGCCAGCAGCCAAGAAAGAGAAGTCCGGGCGAACACCGGGGAGCTGTTTTTT	CASSQEREVRANTGELFF
TRBV10-3	NA	TRBJ1-2	NA	TGTGCCATCAGTGAGTCAAGGGGCTATGGCTACACCTTC	CAISESRGYGYTF
TRBV18	TRBD1	TRBJ1-1	NA	TGTGCCAGCTCACCAGCGACAGGGGGTGAAGCTTTCTTT	CASSPATGGEAFF
TRBV4-3	NA	TRBJ2-2	few	TGCGCCAGCAGCCAAGCTGGCCTGGGAGCCGGGGAGCTGTTTTTT	CASSQAGLGAGELFF
TRBV30	TRBD1	TRBJ1-4	NA	TGTGCCTGGAGTGTAGGTTGGGGACAGGGGAATGAAAAACTGTTTTTT	CAWSVGWGQGNEKLFF
TRBV28	TRBD2	TRBJ2-1	once	TGTGCCAGCAGACCCGACGGACTAGCGGGAGTTCACGCCCCTCCCTCTCGGGCTGAGCAGTTCTTC	CASRPDGLAGVHAPPSRAEQFF
TRBV7-2	NA	TRBJ2-2	NA	TGTGCCAGCAGCTGGCAGACGGAGGACACCGGGGAGCTGTTTTTT	CASSWQTEDTGELFF
TRBV6-5	NA	TRBJ1-5	NA	TGTGCCAGCAGTTACTCGAGAGACAGGATCAATCAGCCCCAGCATTTT	CASSYSRDRINQPQHF
TRBV6-5	NA	TRBJ2-1	NA	TGTGCCAGCAGTCCCAGGGTTGAGGTGGACAATGAGCAGTTCTTC	CASSPRVEVDNEQFF
TRBV5-4	TRBD2	TRBJ2-2	NA	TGTGCCAGCAGTCATAAGGCAGCGGGGGGGCCGCGGGGGAACACCGGGGAGCTGTTTTTT	CASSHKAAGGPRGNTGELFF
TRBV28	NA	TRBJ2-7	NA	TGTGCCAGCAGGGACTTATACTCCTACGAGCAGTACTTC	CASRDLYSYEQYF
TRBV19	NA	TRBJ1-5	NA	TGTGCCAGTAGTATAGATTTGAGCGGTAGCAATCAGCCCCAGCATTTT	CASSIDLSGSNQPQHF
TRBV10-2	TRBD2	TRBJ2-1	NA	TGCGCCAGCAGTGATTCGGGGGGGGACGGTTACAATGAGCAGTTCTTC	CASSDSGGDGYNEQFF
TRBV5-1	TRBD1	TRBJ1-1	NA	TGCGCCAGCAGCTTAGGGACAGGGGGAGGGGGCACTGAAGCTTTCTTT	CASSLGTGGGGTEAFF
TRBV15	NA	TRBJ2-7	NA	TGTGCCACCAGCAGAACCAGGGTCACGAACTACGAGCAGTACTTC	CATSRTRVTNYEQYF
TRBV18	TRBD2	TRBJ2-1	NA	TGTGCCAGCTCACCACGGACTAGCTACAATGAGCAGTTCTTC	CASSPRTSYNEQFF